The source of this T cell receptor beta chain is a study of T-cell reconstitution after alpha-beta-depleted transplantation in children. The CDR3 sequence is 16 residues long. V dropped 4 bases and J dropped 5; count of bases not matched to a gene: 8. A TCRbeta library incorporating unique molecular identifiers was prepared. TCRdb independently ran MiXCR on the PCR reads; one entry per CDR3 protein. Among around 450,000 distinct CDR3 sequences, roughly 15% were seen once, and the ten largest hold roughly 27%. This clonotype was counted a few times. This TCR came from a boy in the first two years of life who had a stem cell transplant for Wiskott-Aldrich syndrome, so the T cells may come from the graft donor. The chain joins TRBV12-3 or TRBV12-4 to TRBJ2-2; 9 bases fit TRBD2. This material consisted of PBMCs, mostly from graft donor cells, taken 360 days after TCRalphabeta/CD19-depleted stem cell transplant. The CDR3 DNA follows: TGTGCCAGCAGTTCGCCGAGCGGGGGGCGAACCGGGGAGCTGTTTTTT. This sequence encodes CASSSPSGGRTGELFF.